These 16 T cell receptor beta chains came from one sample sequenced in a study of blood T cell repertoires in COVID-19. Sequenced by immunoSEQ multiplex PCR; TCRdb stores in-frame clones only, minus some. Of some 460,000 clones listed, roughly nine tenths were seen once; the top ten hold about 2.1%. The sequenced material came from PBMCs or T cells enriched from blood (not recorded which). Receptor source: a woman aged 18-29 years with acute COVID-19.

The V gene is TRBV5-1, the J gene TRBJ1-6, with TRBD1 matching 7 bases. Per germline, CDR1 SGHRS and CDR2 YFSETQ. The trim removed 3 bases at V and 6 bases at J, leaving 6 bases unmatched. The CDR3 runs to 15 residues. The CDR3 protein is CASSSRTGTNSPLHF. CDR3 bases: TGCGCCAGCAGCTCACGGACAGGCACTAATTCACCCCTCCACTTT.

The rearrangement uses TRBV6-5 and TRBJ2-7; 9 bases align to TRBD1. The V and J ends lost 0 bases and 5 bases, in that order; junction bases with no gene match: 5. Germline V CDR1 and CDR2: MNHEY, SVGAGI. This CDR3 comprises 15 residues. CDR3 sequence: CASSYSGTGFHEQYF. For the CDR3, the DNA is TGTGCCAGCAGTTACTCGGGGACAGGGTTTCACGAGCAGTACTTC.

This clone has a single count. The rearrangement uses TRBV7-2 and TRBJ2-3; a weak D match, TRBD2 (6 bases). Trimming cost V 5 bases and J 5 bases, with 14 bases left between them. Per germline, CDR1 SGHTA and CDR2 FQGNSA. CDR3 length: 14 amino acids. CDR3 region: CASSPRDSEDTQYF. Here the CDR3 DNA reads TGTGCCAGCAGCCCCCGGGACTCCGAAGATACGCAGTATTTT.

This clone has only one observation. The rearrangement joins TRBV4-3 to TRBJ2-1, with D tentatively TRBD2 (6 bases). V lost 2 bases and J lost 4, with 21 bases in between. There are 18 residues in the CDR3. Germline CDR1 and CDR2: LGHNA and YSLEER. This chain's CDR3 is CASSQYLPGLFVYNEQFF. The CDR3 DNA is TGCGCCAGCAGCCAATATCTCCCGGGACTTTTCGTGTACAATGAGCAGTTCTTC.

This clone has just a few counts. This CDR3 reads CASSQDSQNEKLFF. In DNA, the CDR3 is TGCGCCAGCAGCCAAGATAGCCAGAATGAAAAACTGTTTTTT. The chain links TRBV4-3 to TRBJ1-4; D remains ambiguous. Germline lookup yields CDR1 LGHNA and CDR2 YSLEER. The CDR3 covers 14 residues. The V end lost 0 bases, the J end lost 5 bases, and 7 bases lay between the germline ends.

The CDR3 DNA sequence: TGTGCCAGCAGCCTTGCCCGACAGGTTACTTACAATGAGCAGTTCTTC. Its protein is CASSLARQVTYNEQFF. J is TRBJ2-1 and V is TRBV7-2; D possibly corresponds to TRBD1 (6 bases). Per the germline V gene, CDR1 is SGHTA and CDR2 is FQGNSA. V lost 5 bases and J 4 bases, leaving 18 bases between the germline ends. The CDR3 is made up of 16 amino acids.

The chain uses TRBV28 and TRBJ2-3; 8 nucleotides line up with TRBD2. This CDR3 region has 17 residues. With V trimmed by 5 bases and J by 0 bases, 10 bases remained unmatched. Per germline, CDR1 MDHEN and CDR2 SYDVKM. CDR3 nucleotides: TGTGCCAGCAGTCCGAGGGCTAGCGGGCCTAGCACAGATACGCAGTATTTT. The encoded protein is CASSPRASGPSTDTQYF. The variable domain in full, with the rest retrieved from reference TRBV28 and TRBJ2-3, is DVKVTQSSRYLVKRTGEKVFLECVQDMDHENMFWYRQDPGLGLRLIYFSYDVKMKEKGDIPEGYSVSREKKERFSLILESASTNQTSMYLCASSPRASGPSTDTQYFGPGTRLTVL.

The CDR3 sequence is CSVQGTYNEQFF. The CDR3, as DNA: TGCAGCGTACAAGGGACTTACAATGAGCAGTTCTTC. This sequence joins TRBV29-1 and TRBJ2-1; possible D gene TRBD2, 6 bases. The germline V gene encodes CDR1 SQVTM and CDR2 ANQGSEA. CDR3 length: 12 residues. V lost 6 bases, J lost 4 bases, and 10 bases lay in between.

The chain joins TRBV7-6 to TRBJ2-3; D unresolved. Trimming removed 0 bases at V and 1 base at J, with 14 bases between. The germline V gene encodes CDR1 SGHVS and CDR2 FNYEAQ. The CDR3 length is 17 residues. The CDR3 loop reads CASSLARKPVGTDTQYF. In DNA, the CDR3 is TGTGCCAGCAGCTTAGCGCGGAAACCGGTGGGCACAGATACGCAGTATTTT.

The chain combines TRBV7-9 with TRBJ1-6; unclear D gene. Germline lookup yields CDR1 SEHNR and CDR2 FQNEAQ (reference sequence). Trimming left V 2 bases short and J 11 bases short, with 7 bases between. The CDR3 is 12 amino acids. CDR3 residues: CASSLPLPPLHF. CDR3 nucleotides: TGTGCCAGCAGCTTACCCCTTCCACCCCTCCACTTT.

The chain uses TRBV9 and TRBJ2-3; 7 bases are a match to TRBD2. Trimming at V came to 2 bases and at J to 2 bases, leaving 5 bases not matched to a gene. CDR1 and CDR2 from the germline V gene are SGDLS and YYNGEE. CDR3 size: 15 residues. In DNA, the CDR3 is TGTGCCAGCAGCGTTCGAGCGGGATCCACAGATACGCAGTATTTT. This translates into CASSVRAGSTDTQYF. Full variable domain (outside the CDR3, taken from reference TRBV9 and TRBJ2-3): DSGVTQTPKHLITATGQRVTLRCSPRSGDLSVYWYQQSLDQGLQFLIQYYNGEERAKGNILERFSAQQFPDLHSELNLSSLELGDSALYFCASSVRAGSTDTQYFGPGTRLTVL.

CDR3: CASSEATGRGRGYGYTF. Here the CDR3 DNA reads TGTGCCAGCAGCGAGGCTACGGGCAGGGGGCGCGGCTATGGCTACACCTTC. This chain uses TRBV9 with TRBJ1-2; TRBD1 matches 8 bases. Unmatched junction bases numbered 14, after V lost 3 bases and J lost 4 bases. This CDR3 has 17 amino acids. Germline assignment: CDR1 SGDLS and CDR2 YYNGEE.

The rearrangement joins TRBV4-1 to TRBJ1-6; 9 nucleotides match TRBD1. Germline assignment: CDR1 MGHRA and CDR2 YSYEKL. Trimming cost V 2 bases and J 12 bases; bases outside gene matches: 5. The CDR3 is 14 residues long. The CDR3 here is CASSQRGQGVPLHF. The CDR3 nucleotides are TGCGCCAGCAGCCAACGGGGACAGGGAGTACCCCTCCACTTT.

The chain carries TRBV7-8 and TRBJ1-4; D ambiguous. Germline lookup yields CDR1 SGHVS and CDR2 FQNEAQ. Trimming stripped 2 bases from V and 0 bases from J, with 7 bases between. The CDR3 is made up of 15 amino acids. In nucleotides, the CDR3 is TGTGCCAGCAGCTTAACCGGAGCAACTAATGAAAAACTGTTTTTT. Translating gives CASSLTGATNEKLFF.

The CDR3 protein is CASSLAADSGNTIYF. The CDR3 DNA sequence: TGTGCCAGCAGCTTAGCGGCCGACTCTGGAAACACCATATATTTT. The chain links TRBV7-8 to TRBJ1-3, with D uncertain. V gave up 0 bases and J gave up 0 bases, with 6 bases separating them. The CDR3 contains 15 residues. Germline V gene sequence: CDR1 SGHVS, CDR2 FQNEAQ.

The chain combines TRBV21-1 with TRBJ1-2; TRBD1 was called by the table and not checked on the DNA. TRBV21-1 corresponds to a pseudogene. The CDR3 has 13 residues. CDR3 DNA: TGTGCCAGCAGCAACGGGACAGCCTATGGCTACACCTTC. Encoded protein: CASSNGTAYGYTF.